The 5 T cell receptor beta chains reported below all come from one sample, sequenced in a study of blood T cell repertoires in COVID-19. Clones were sequenced by immunoSEQ multiplex PCR, and TCRdb holds only the in-frame ones, with some missing. The data contain some 100,000 clones, roughly 92% of them singletons. The sequencing sample was made of peripheral blood. The source of these receptors is a man in his 70s with acute or convalescent COVID-19.

In its sample, this clone was seen once. The chain joins TRBV27 to TRBJ2-1; 9 positions match TRBD1. This CDR3 has 15 amino acids. J lost 4 bases, V lost 5 bases, and 6 bases had no gene match. Germline-derived CDR1 and CDR2 are MNHEY and SMNVEV (reference sequence). DNA of the CDR3: TGTGCCAGCAGTAAACCGACAGGGGGGTACAATGAGCAGTTCTTC. It is translated as CASSKPTGGYNEQFF.

The V and J genes are TRBV5-6 and TRBJ2-7; the D gene is possibly TRBD1 (5 bases). This CDR3 comprises 13 residues. Trimming took off 2 bases at V and 2 bases at J, with 8 bases between the two ends. Germline CDR1 is SGHDT and CDR2 is YYEEEE. CDR3 sequence: CASSFTGTYEQYF. CDR3 bases: TGTGCCAGCAGCTTTACAGGAACCTACGAGCAGTACTTC.

The chain joins TRBV5-6 to TRBJ1-2; a possible D gene is TRBD1 (5 bases). The CDR3 consists of 13 residues. V lost 0 bases, J lost 4 bases, and 7 bases lay in between. From germline, CDR1 is SGHDT and CDR2 YYEEEE. In nucleotides, the CDR3 is TGTGCCAGCAGCTTGGAGGGGTTCTATGGCTACACCTTC. This codes for CASSLEGFYGYTF.

The genes are TRBV6-5 and TRBJ1-5; possible D gene TRBD1, 5 bases. Trimming took 6 bases from V and 7 from J, leaving 16 bases between them. CDR1 and CDR2 from the germline V gene are MNHEY and SVGAGI. The CDR3 length is 14 residues. The CDR3 DNA is TGTGCCAGCAGCGAGTCGGGGGGTTACCAGCCCCAGCATTTT. Its translation: CASSESGGYQPQHF.

V gene TRBV19 combines with J gene TRBJ1-6; 7 nucleotides match TRBD1. Germline V lookup: CDR1 LNHDA, CDR2 SQIVND (reference sequence). The CDR3 spans 15 residues. J lost 0 bases, V lost 6 bases, and 2 bases had no gene match. The CDR3 protein is CASRDRSSYNSPLHF. CDR3 nucleotide sequence: TGTGCCAGTAGGGACAGGAGCTCCTATAATTCACCCCTCCACTTT.